This T cell receptor beta chain originates from a study of control samples from healthy donors and cancer patients (dated by TCRdb to the early 2020s). The receptor library was made with the immunoSEQ multiplex PCR assay. The table was pulled from immuneACCESS by TCRdb, which kept in-frame rearrangements only. Such tables lose some clones; where checked, under half of the loss comes from unresolved V genes, and the rest has no known cause. Counted in this sample were 150,000 or so clones; roughly 93% of them appeared once. The ten most abundant clones make up roughly 5.7% of the sample. Turning to this clone: Its antigen specificity is not known. Base qualities were left out, and no much larger clone turns up one base away.

From the cysteine through the phenylalanine, the CDR3 covers 14 amino acids. Here the CDR3 DNA is all that survives: 42 bases in frame from base 1. V and J lose 6 bases and 4 bases, and a span of 15 bases separates them. CDR1 and CDR2 were assigned from the germline V gene (reference sequence) as SEHNR and FQNEAQ. The sequenced sample consisted of blood. This TCR derives from a man younger than 30 in good health. The chain employs TRBV7-9 and TRBJ1-1, and the D gene may be TRBD1, 6 bases matching. This receptor carries the CDR3 CASRKTGKGTEAFF. DNA sequence: TGTGCCAGCAGAAAAACAGGGAAGGGCACTGAAGCTTTCTTT.